Listed below are T cell receptor beta chains from one sample, sequenced in a study of blood T cells in healthy people across ages. TCRdb reprocessed the 5' RACE reads with MiXCR, giving one entry per CDR3 protein. The profile covers roughly 1,500,000 distinct CDR3 sequences, with about 40% appearing a single time and approximately 7.9% taken by the ten largest. Sequencing input: blood. These receptors came from a woman younger than 30 in good health. CDR3s include the opening cysteine and the closing phenylalanine or tryptophan. A D gene is named only where the DNA matches it firmly. Size tells how often a clone was seen (once, few, many) or the class of an expanded clone, and some rows leave it out.

j_gene | v_gene | d_gene | abundance | CDR3aa | CDR3nt
TRBJ2-7 | TRBV20-1 | TRBD2 | . | CSAGLAGGFHEQYF | TGCAGTGCAGGGCTAGCGGGAGGTTTCCACGAGCAGTACTTC
TRBJ2-1 | TRBV10-3 | TRBD2 | few | CAISDGLAGGSSYNEQFF | TGTGCCATCAGTGATGGACTAGCGGGGGGGAGCTCCTACAATGAGCAGTTCTTC
TRBJ1-2 | TRBV29-1 | . | few | CSVPDSGGGYTF | TGCAGCGTGCCGGACAGCGGGGGTGGCTACACCTTC
TRBJ2-5 | TRBV7-8 | TRBD2 | . | CASSTGTSSAHEQYF | TGTGCCAGCAGTACCGGGACTAGCTCGGCCCATGAGCAGTACTTC
TRBJ1-3 | TRBV29-1 | TRBD1 | . | CSAGGDRGNTIYF | TGCAGCGCCGGGGGGGACAGAGGAAACACCATATATTTT
TRBJ2-3 | TRBV7-2 | TRBD2 | few | CASSLNGGIVDTQYF | TGTGCCAGCAGCTTAAACGGGGGGATTGTAGATACGCAGTATTTT
TRBJ2-1 | TRBV11-1 | . | few | CASSRGFSSYNEQFF | TGTGCCAGCAGCAGGGGGTTTAGCTCCTACAATGAGCAGTTCTTC
TRBJ2-5 | TRBV7-9 | TRBD2 | few | CASSFLQRGGEETQYF | TGTGCCAGCAGCTTTCTCCAGCGGGGGGGAGAAGAGACCCAGTACTTC
TRBJ1-2 | TRBV5-1 | TRBD1 | . | CASSLTGGQEGGYTF | TGCGCCAGCAGCCTGACAGGGGGCCAGGAAGGTGGCTACACCTTC
TRBJ2-2 | TRBV6-5 | TRBD1 | . | CASRATGDTGELFF | TGTGCCAGCAGGGCGACAGGGGACACCGGGGAGCTGTTTTTT
TRBJ1-4 | TRBV20-1 | . | few | CSALGSPDEKLFF | TGCAGTGCTTTAGGGTCCCCCGATGAAAAACTGTTTTTT
TRBJ2-5 | TRBV2 | . | . | CASSEGGLVSDEQYF | TGTGCCAGCAGTGAAGGGGGACTCGTTTCTGATGAGCAGTACTTC
TRBJ2-1 | TRBV2 | . | . | CASSGLATYNEQFF | TGTGCCAGCAGTGGGCTAGCCACCTACAATGAGCAGTTCTTC
TRBJ2-1 | TRBV14 | TRBD2 | . | CASSRGTREDEQFF | TGTGCCAGCAGCCGGGGGACTAGAGAGGATGAGCAGTTCTTC
TRBJ2-7 | TRBV3-1 | . | . | CASSQDILSDRSSYEQYF | TGTGCCAGCAGCCAAGATATTTTGTCCGACAGGAGCTCCTACGAGCAGTACTTC
TRBJ2-3 | TRBV29-1 | . | few | CSVEASSDTQYF | TGCAGCGTTGAGGCTAGCTCCGATACGCAGTATTTT
TRBJ1-5 | TRBV6-1 | . | once | CASSVTGTRPQHF | TGTGCCAGCAGTGTTACAGGGACTCGGCCCCAGCATTTT
TRBJ2-3 | TRBV29-1 | TRBD2 | . | CSVSGTSGSTDTQYF | TGCAGCGTCTCCGGGACTAGCGGAAGCACAGATACGCAGTATTTT
TRBJ2-3 | TRBV6-6 | TRBD2 | . | CASSHVLAGASDTQYF | TGTGCCAGCAGCCATGTACTAGCGGGAGCTTCAGATACGCAGTATTTT
TRBJ1-2 | TRBV12-3/TRBV12-4 | . | . | CASSSFDMWDPTMEGGYTF | TGTGCCAGCAGTTCCTTTGACATGTGGGACCCTACGATGGAGGGCGGCTACACCTTC
TRBJ1-1 | TRBV21-1 | . | few | CASSPSRPPRAFF | TGTGCCAGCAGCCCATCCCGACCCCCACGCGCTTTCTTT
TRBJ2-1 | TRBV2 | TRBD2 | . | CASRDAGAGGQYNEQFF | TGTGCCAGCAGAGACGCAGGGGCGGGGGGGCAATACAATGAGCAGTTCTTC
TRBJ1-6 | TRBV27 | TRBD1 | . | CASSPRQGTYNSPLHF | TGTGCCAGCAGTCCCCGACAGGGTACCTATAATTCACCCCTCCACTTT
TRBJ2-7 | TRBV6-5 | . | few | CASSRTRQSYEQYF | TGTGCCAGCAGTCGAACTAGACAGTCCTACGAGCAGTACTTC
TRBJ2-7 | TRBV6-2/TRBV6-3 | . | few | CASSYSVGGINEQYF | TGTGCCAGCAGTTACTCCGTGGGGGGAATCAACGAGCAGTACTTC
TRBJ2-2 | TRBV29-1 | . | . | CSVDWTNTGELFF | TGCAGCGTTGACTGGACGAACACCGGGGAGCTGTTTTTT
TRBJ2-6 | TRBV6-1 | . | . | CASSDWGLPSGANVLTF | TGTGCCAGCAGTGACTGGGGACTTCCTTCTGGGGCCAACGTCCTGACTTTC
TRBJ2-7 | TRBV7-9 | . | . | CASSLLVNEQYF | TGTGCCAGCAGCCTTTTGGTGAACGAGCAGTACTTC
TRBJ1-3 | TRBV7-2 | TRBD1 | . | CASSGGTGGGNTIYF | TGTGCCAGCAGCGGCGGGACAGGGGGTGGAAACACCATATATTTT
TRBJ2-7 | TRBV7-2 | . | . | CASSPSQSPYYEQYF | TGTGCCAGCAGCCCTAGCCAATCCCCCTACTACGAGCAGTACTTC
TRBJ2-1 | TRBV27 | TRBD2 | . | CASRISGGPYNEQFF | TGTGCCAGCAGAATTAGCGGGGGGCCGTACAATGAGCAGTTCTTC
TRBJ2-7 | TRBV9 | . | . | CASSVGNGNYEQYF | TGTGCCAGCAGCGTGGGGAACGGGAACTACGAGCAGTACTTC
TRBJ2-1 | TRBV7-2 | TRBD2 | . | CASSFGLAGGSYNEQFF | TGTGCCAGCAGCTTCGGACTAGCGGGAGGGTCCTACAATGAGCAGTTCTTC
TRBJ1-5 | TRBV6-6 | . | . | CATRKQGNSNQPQHF | TGTGCCACCAGAAAACAGGGAAATAGCAATCAGCCCCAGCATTTT
TRBJ2-4 | TRBV21-1 | . | . | CASSKRQTGGIAKNIQYF | TGTGCCAGCAGCAAAAGGCAAACAGGGGGTATCGCCAAAAACATTCAGTACTTC
TRBJ2-1 | TRBV12-3/TRBV12-4 | . | . | CASRSSVSEQFF | TGTGCCAGCAGAAGTAGCGTCTCTGAGCAGTTCTTC
TRBJ1-5 | TRBV12-3/TRBV12-4 | . | few | CASSFGGESQPQHF | TGTGCCAGCAGTTTCGGTGGGGAAAGTCAGCCCCAGCATTTT
TRBJ2-1 | TRBV11-1 | TRBD2 | few | CASSPLSSGVGNEQFF | TGTGCCAGCAGTCCCCTTTCTAGCGGGGTGGGCAATGAGCAGTTCTTC
TRBJ1-2 | TRBV10-2 | . | . | CASSASRTAPNYGYTF | TGCGCCAGCAGTGCATCCCGGACGGCCCCTAACTATGGCTACACCTTC
TRBJ2-1 | TRBV2 | TRBD2 | . | CASSHLGSGGYNEQFF | TGTGCCAGCAGTCACCTTGGGAGCGGGGGATACAATGAGCAGTTCTTC
TRBJ2-7 | TRBV10-3 | . | many | CAINNRKTYEQYF | TGTGCCATCAATAACAGGAAAACCTACGAGCAGTACTTC
TRBJ2-1 | TRBV7-9 | TRBD2 | . | CASSSPRLAGYYNEQFF | TGTGCCAGCAGCTCGCCGAGACTAGCGGGGTACTACAATGAGCAGTTCTTC
TRBJ2-7 | TRBV5-1 | TRBD1 | . | CASSPADRVHEQYF | TGCGCCAGCAGCCCAGCCGACAGGGTCCACGAGCAGTACTTC
TRBJ2-5 | TRBV6-5 | . | many | CASSYGGQETQYF | TGTGCCAGCAGTTACGGGGGTCAAGAGACCCAGTACTTC
TRBJ2-3 | TRBV10-1 | TRBD2 | many | CASSDRRGGTDTQYF | TGCGCCAGCAGTGATAGGCGGGGGGGCACAGATACGCAGTATTTT
TRBJ2-3 | TRBV7-6 | . | . | CASSLAVGRDTDTQYF | TGTGCCAGCAGCTTAGCGGTCGGCAGGGACACAGATACGCAGTATTTT
TRBJ2-1 | TRBV7-6 | . | . | CASSLYEETQFF | TGTGCCAGCAGCTTATATGAAGAGACCCAGTTCTTC
TRBJ1-6 | TRBV7-8 | . | . | CASSFQGLSYNSPLHF | TGTGCCAGCAGCTTTCAGGGCCTCTCCTATAATTCACCCCTCCACTTT
TRBJ2-1 | TRBV3-1 | TRBD2 | few | CASSQAGGLRANEQFF | TGTGCCAGCAGCCAGGCGGGAGGTTTGAGGGCCAATGAGCAGTTCTTC
TRBJ1-4 | TRBV7-9 | TRBD1 | . | CASRLQGFSEKLFF | TGTGCCAGCAGGCTACAGGGGTTCTCCGAAAAACTGTTTTTT
TRBJ2-1 | TRBV10-3 | . | few | CAIRDPGSQSSYNEQFF | TGTGCCATCAGAGATCCCGGGTCCCAGAGCTCCTACAATGAGCAGTTCTTC
TRBJ2-4 | TRBV5-5 | . | . | CASSSRRDVQYF | TGTGCCAGCAGCTCCAGGAGGGATGTACAGTACTTC
TRBJ2-3 | TRBV5-1 | . | few | CASSLSRQLLTDTQYF | TGCGCCAGCAGCTTGTCGAGACAGCTCCTAACAGATACGCAGTATTTT
TRBJ2-7 | TRBV11-2 | . | . | CAGSLNAEYTQYF | TGTGCCGGCAGCCTAAACGCAGAGTACACCCAGTACTTC
TRBJ2-3 | TRBV2 | . | few | CASRGGKYPTDTQYF | TGTGCCAGCAGAGGCGGGAAGTACCCCACAGATACGCAGTATTTT
TRBJ1-6 | TRBV6-5 | . | . | CASSMLGAPLHF | TGTGCCAGCAGCATGTTGGGTGCACCCCTCCACTTT